Listed below are T cell receptor beta chains from one sample, sequenced in a study of cytomegalovirus exposure and HLA in healthy donors. Data came from immunoSEQ multiplex PCR; TCRdb stores just in-frame clones and leaves some out. The profile covers a few hundred thousand clones, with nearly 95% appearing a single time and about 1.5% taken by the ten largest. Sequencing input: PBMCs. The receptors stem from a girl aged 2-10 years in good health and CMV-seronegative. The CDR3 runs from the conserved cysteine through the conserved F or W.

>TRBV25-1
CASSPDRELFF
>TRBV18
CASSPTGQGGEQYF
>TRBV5-6
CASSLGLNEQFF
>TRBV11-2
CASSLGTGGTYEQYF
>TRBV11-2
CASSPGGIEQFF
>TRBV27
CASSASRGLYYGYTF
>TRBV18
CASSPLGQGARGYTF
>TRBV7-8
CASSLEGSSNQPQHF
>TRBV9
CASSVAGGGDIDGNTIYF
>TRBV6-4
CASSLDRGTEAFF
>TRBV18
CASSPVVAAYNEQFF
>TRBV2
CASRSGTGGTGELFF